This T cell receptor (beta chain) was identified during a study of OX40 agonist ivuxolimab in advanced cancers. In the study overall: Given to patients was ivuxolimab, an agonistic anti-OX40 (CD134) antibody. Every 2 weeks, ivuxolimab was infused into the patients intravenously at between 0.01 and 10 mg/kg. Partial responses were recorded for three patients, including one with hepatocellular carcinoma and two with cutaneous melanoma. People who had prior anti-PD-1, anti-PD-L1 or anti-CTLA-4 therapy could take part, and around 40% had some.

Trimming took off 5 bases at V and 0 bases at J, with 8 bases between the two ends. The CDR3 is 13 residues long. The germline gives CDR1 SQVTM, CDR2 ANQGSEA. Measured with immunoSEQ multiplex PCR; TCRdb has only the in-frame clones, and not every one. This sample has 40,000 to 45,000 clones, with about 88% found just once. This sequence originates from an adult with an advanced solid tumor such as melanoma, head and neck, liver or kidney cancer. The gene calls are TRBV29-1 and TRBJ2-4; no definite D call. The source material was CD4+ or CD8+ T cells sorted from blood, sampled in a trial of the OX40 agonist ivuxolimab. This CDR3 is CSVNGEAKNIQYF. CDR3 coding DNA: TGCAGCGTTAATGGCGAAGCCAAAAACATTCAGTACTTC.